The present T cell receptor (beta chain) was sequenced within a study of cytomegalovirus exposure and HLA in healthy donors. Remarks on this clone: The target antigen is unknown.

Whole-study findings and limits: Differences between HLA loci emerged in a later analysis of TCR association rates, with DRB1 most and HLA-C fewest. A missense variant in DCLRE1C was later tied to TCR beta V- and J-gene trimming. In vitro data verified a few CMV-associated chains as specific for CMV antigens. Sequencing likely generated an artifact that appeared as a cluster of highly shared sequence variants.

PCR employed 60 Vbeta and 13 Jbeta primers. TCRdb's table, derived via immunoSEQ multiplex PCR, lists solely in-frame clones and lacks some. The sample gives about 150,000 clones, almost 80% of which show up once; about 1.3% is in the top ten. The source is a male donor in good health and CMV-seronegative. The sample was PBMCs.

CDR3 amino acids: CASSVGSPPGANVLTF. CDR3 coding DNA: TGTGCCAGCAGCGTAGGGAGTCCCCCTGGGGCCAACGTCCTGACTTTC. The gene calls are TRBV9 and TRBJ2-6; unclear D gene. V lost 0 bases to trimming and J lost 2 bases, with 9 bases between them. This CDR3 has 16 residues. CDR1 is SGDLS, CDR2 YYNGEE, per germline.